This TCR beta chain was obtained from a study of cytomegalovirus exposure and HLA in healthy donors. Study-wide context: The 120 or so validation repertoires, a later analysis reported, used the same platform as the approximately 630 first-cohort repertoires. General study findings and limits: The classifier reportedly diagnosed cytomegalovirus status with high specificity and sensitivity.

Clones were sequenced by immunoSEQ multiplex PCR, and TCRdb holds only the in-frame ones, with some missing. The sample carries roughly 280,000 clones, about 86% recorded once. Comment on this clone: Its antigen remains unknown.

CDR1 MGHRA and CDR2 YSYEKL come from the germline V gene. The CDR3 covers 18 residues. The trim removed 1 base at V and 1 base at J, leaving 11 bases unmatched. The TCR originated in a woman aged 18-29 years in good health and CMV-seronegative. Material: PBMCs. The J gene is TRBJ1-1, the V gene TRBV4-1, with 8 bases fitting TRBD1. CDR3 residues: CASSQGTGTGPTNTEAFF. CDR3 nucleotide sequence: TGCGCCAGCAGCCAAGGGACCGGGACAGGACCCACGAACACTGAAGCTTTCTTT.